These 25 T cell receptor beta chains share one sample of origin, sequenced in a study of blood T cells in healthy people across ages. Together with a sample-barcoded 5' primer, a J-beta primer mix was included in a second PCR lasting roughly 6 to 12 cycles. Each CDR3 protein gets one entry after TCRdb re-called the 5' RACE reads with MiXCR. The sample records fewer than 1,200,000 distinct CDR3 sequences, around 25% being singletons. These same data were also listed under a study on T cells of mothers and their children.

Sequencing input: blood. The source is a girl aged 2 to 9 in good health.

This chain joins TRBV7-9 and TRBJ2-1; D possibly corresponds to TRBD2 (5 bases). The end of the DNA aligns better with TRBJ2-5, so the J call may be wrong. Germline V gene lookup returns CDR1 SEHNR and CDR2 FQNEAQ (reference sequence). This CDR3 has 13 amino acids. The CDR3 here is CASSSGVDETQYF. For the CDR3, the DNA is TGTGCCAGCAGCTCCGGGGTTGACGAGACCCAGTACTTC.

In this sample, this clonotype turned up a few times. The V call is TRBV19, the J call TRBJ1-1; D not resolved. Germline lookup yields CDR1 LNHDA and CDR2 SQIVND (reference sequence). Trimming took off 3 bases at V and 4 bases at J, with 15 bases between the two ends. The CDR3 runs 15 residues. The CDR3 protein is CASSIRRASGTEAFF. CDR3 sequence (DNA): TGTGCCAGTAGTATTAGGAGGGCCTCGGGCACTGAAGCTTTCTTT.

In this sample, this clonotype turned up a few times. The genes are TRBV20-1 and TRBJ2-5; 8 bases are shared with TRBD2. The DNA end favors TRBJ2-1, so the J call may be wrong. Per germline, CDR1 DFQATT and CDR2 SNEGSKA (reference sequence). This CDR3 spans 14 amino acids. The chain's CDR3 is CSAPNSGNYNEQFF. DNA of the CDR3: TGCAGTGCTCCTAATAGCGGGAATTACAATGAGCAGTTCTTC.

The CDR3 nucleotides are TGTGCCACCAGCAGACCGAAACAGGGATCTAACTCTGGGGCCAACGTCCTGACTTTC. It is translated as CATSRPKQGSNSGANVLTF. The chain combines TRBV15 with TRBJ2-6; TRBD1 might be the D (6 bases). Deletions cut 2 bases from V and 0 bases from J, with 17 bases between. The CDR3 is 19 residues long. Germline assignment: CDR1 LNHNV and CDR2 YYDKDF (reference sequence).

This clonotype was seen a single time. J is TRBJ2-5 and V is TRBV7-9; D is perhaps TRBD1 or TRBD2 (5 bases each). In germline, CDR1 is SEHNR, CDR2 FQNEAQ (reference sequence). The CDR3 is 13 amino acids. Deletions cut 8 bases from V and 3 bases from J, with 13 bases between. CDR3 amino acids: CASRGRSEETQYF. In nucleotides, the CDR3 is TGTGCCAGCCGGGGCAGGAGTGAAGAGACCCAGTACTTC.

This chain connects TRBV9 to TRBJ1-2, with 8 bases aligning to TRBD1. Losses at the gene ends were 0 bases for V and 4 bases for J; bases not matched to a gene: 2. Germline assignment: CDR1 SGDLS and CDR2 YYNGEE. The CDR3 totals 14 residues. CDR3 protein: CASSVAGGLYGYTF. The CDR3 DNA sequence: TGTGCCAGCAGCGTAGCAGGGGGCCTCTATGGCTACACCTTC.

The sample holds a few counts of this clonotype. V and J are TRBV7-9 and TRBJ2-1; D gene uncertain. The germline gives CDR1 SEHNR, CDR2 FQNEAQ (reference sequence). This CDR3 contains 13 residues. V lost 5 bases and J lost 6, with 11 bases in between. CDR3: CASSDGPFNEQFF. CDR3 nucleotides: TGTGCCAGCAGCGATGGACCTTTCAATGAGCAGTTCTTC.

The chain couples TRBV12-3 or TRBV12-4 to TRBJ2-5; maybe TRBD1 (6 bases). The CDR3 runs to 13 residues. The V end lost 10 bases, the J end lost 1 base, and 13 bases lay between the germline ends. The chain's CDR3 is CATRTVPQETQYF. In DNA, the CDR3 is TGTGCCACCAGGACAGTACCCCAAGAGACCCAGTACTTC.

The gene calls are TRBV28 and TRBJ1-2, with unresolved D. From germline, CDR1 is MDHEN and CDR2 SYDVKM. V lost 5 bases and J 4 bases, leaving 11 bases between the germline ends. The CDR3 runs 13 residues. In DNA, the CDR3 is TGTGCCAGCAGTAGACCGCGAGGCTATGGCTACACCTTC. Encoded protein: CASSRPRGYGYTF.

The chain carries TRBV18 and TRBJ2-7; 10 nucleotides match TRBD1. The CDR3 extends over 16 amino acids. With 0 bases clipped from V and 3 bases from J, the junction kept 5 bases outside the gene matches. Germline assignment: CDR1 KGHSH and CDR2 LQKENI. The CDR3 bases are TGTGCCAGCTCACCACCGGGCGGACAGGGGGTCTACGAGCAGTACTTC. It specifies CASSPPGGQGVYEQYF.

The gene calls are TRBV7-9 and TRBJ2-3; D may be TRBD1 (6 bases). Trimming pared 5 bases from V and 7 bases from J, leaving 13 bases between. Germline CDR1 reads SEHNR; CDR2 reads FQNEAQ (reference sequence). This CDR3 has 13 amino acids. This CDR3 is CASSPEGVYTQYF. The CDR3 region has the DNA TGTGCCAGCAGCCCCGAGGGGGTATATACGCAGTATTTT. Filled out from reference TRBV7-9 and TRBJ2-3, the complete variable domain reads DTGVSQNPRHKITKRGQNVTFRCDPISEHNRLYWYRQTLGQGPEFLTYFQNEAQLEKSRLLSDRFSAERPKGSFSTLEIQRTEQGDSAMYLCASSPEGVYTQYFGPGTRLTVL.

This clonotype appeared a few times. The V and J genes are TRBV20-1 and TRBJ2-7; 7 nucleotides align to TRBD1. Germline CDR1 DFQATT, CDR2 SNEGSKA (reference sequence). V gave up 0 bases and J gave up 2 bases; unmatched junction bases: 4. The CDR3 is 14 amino acids. The CDR3 loop is CSAREGTETYEQYF. CDR3 sequence (DNA): TGCAGTGCTAGAGAAGGGACAGAAACCTACGAGCAGTACTTC.

This clonotype was observed a handful of times. Germline and junction disagree at one end, which may indicate a read error. The chain carries TRBV20-1 and TRBJ2-1; D is ambiguous. The CDR3 is made up of 12 amino acids. Germline assignment: CDR1 DFQATT and CDR2 SNEGSKA (reference sequence). In nucleotides, the CDR3 is TGCAGTGCTAGAGATGACCTCTTTCAATTGGGGTTC. Translated: CSARDDLFQLGF.

The chain recombines TRBV12-3 or TRBV12-4 with TRBJ2-1, with 9 bases identical to TRBD2. This CDR3 contains 18 residues. With 5 bases clipped from V and 2 bases from J, the junction kept 13 bases outside the gene matches. CDR3 nucleotides: TGTGCCAGCAGTCTCTCCCATCCTCTAGCGGGAACCTACAATGAGCAGTTCTTC. This encodes CASSLSHPLAGTYNEQFF.

This clonotype has just a few counts. The chain has TRBV6-5 and TRBJ2-4; D not resolved. The CDR3 contains 11 residues. V lost 2 bases and J 9 bases, leaving 5 bases between the germline ends. Per germline, CDR1 MNHEY and CDR2 SVGAGI. In DNA form, the CDR3 reads TGTGCCAGCAGTTACCAGAGCATTCAGTACTTC. Translated: CASSYQSIQYF.

This clonotype has only a few counts. As DNA, the CDR3 is TGTGCCATCAGTGAGTCAAACGACAGGGGGATCTATGAGCAGTTCTTC. Encoded protein: CAISESNDRGIYEQFF. The chain is built from TRBV10-3 and TRBJ2-1; TRBD1 matches 9 bases. Germline lookup yields CDR1 ENHRY and CDR2 SYGVKD. CDR3 length: 16 residues. V shed 0 bases and J 8 bases; nucleotides not matched to a gene: 8.

The chain links TRBV5-1 to TRBJ2-5, with 8 bases fitting TRBD1. The CDR3 is 16 residues long. V was clipped by 7 bases and J by 2 bases; unmatched bases: 13. Germline V gene data show CDR1 as SGHRS and CDR2 as YFSETQ. CDR3 protein: CASSNRDRGFQETQYF. The CDR3 DNA reads as TGCGCCAGCTCTAATAGAGACAGGGGATTTCAAGAGACCCAGTACTTC.

The chain links TRBV27 to TRBJ2-1; D might be TRBD2 (6 bases). Between the trimmed V and J ends, which lost 5 bases and 3 bases, there was a span of 11 bases. Germline CDR1 reads MNHEY; CDR2 reads SMNVEV (reference sequence). The CDR3 covers 14 residues. CDR3 DNA: TGTGCCAGCAGTCTACAGGACTACTACAATGAGCAGTTCTTC. Its translation is CASSLQDYYNEQFF.

The V gene is TRBV20-1, the J gene TRBJ2-5; TRBD1 or TRBD2 may be the D gene (5 bases each). The DNA end is a closer match to TRBJ2-1, so the J assignment may be wrong. The CDR3 is 14 residues long. CDR1 and CDR2 from the germline V gene are DFQATT and SNEGSKA (reference sequence). The CDR3 spells CSASPGPTPNEQFF. The CDR3, as DNA: TGCAGTGCAAGTCCGGGGCCCACCCCAAATGAGCAGTTCTTC.

Points on this clonotype: This CDR3 is missing its conserved last phenylalanine or tryptophan, likely due to a read error. The chain combines TRBV20-1 with TRBJ2-5, with D unclear. The end of the DNA is better explained by TRBJ2-7, so the J call may be wrong. CDR1 and CDR2 from the germline V gene are DFQATT and SNEGSKA (reference sequence). The CDR3 loop spans 12 amino acids. CDR3 region: CSARTVSYEQYI. CDR3 coding DNA: TGCAGTGCTCGGACCGTTTCCTACGAGCAGTACATC.

This chain joins TRBV25-1 and TRBJ2-2; D not certain. The CDR3 loop spans 12 amino acids. V lost 10 bases to trimming and J lost 7 bases, with 13 bases between them. CDR1 and CDR2 (germline): MGHDK, SYGVNS. In nucleotides, the CDR3 is TGTGCCACCACGGGCTTCAACGGGGAGCTGTTTTTT. Amino acids: CATTGFNGELFF. Full variable domain (remainder filled in from reference TRBV25-1 and TRBJ2-2): EADIYQTPRYLVIGTGKKITLECSQTMGHDKMYWYQQDPGMELHLIHYSYGVNSTEKGDLSSESTVSRIRTEHFPLTLESARPSHTSQYLCATTGFNGELFFGEGSRLTVL.

The chain links TRBV6-5 to TRBJ2-1; TRBD2 matches at 11 bases. The ends lost 6 bases at V and 4 bases at J; junction bases unmatched: 8. Per germline, CDR1 MNHEY and CDR2 SVGAGI. The CDR3 extends over 16 amino acids. The CDR3 DNA is TGTGCCAGCAGATCACTAGCGGGAGTTTGGTACAATGAGCAGTTCTTC. Protein: CASRSLAGVWYNEQFF.

The chain uses TRBV25-1 and TRBJ2-5, with a tentative D call TRBD2 (6 bases). Matching the DNA end better, TRBJ2-7 makes the J call doubtful. Germline CDR1 MGHDK, CDR2 SYGVNS. The CDR3 consists of 14 residues. CDR3 amino acids: CASSEFFGGVEQYF. CDR3 in DNA: TGTGCCAGCAGTGAGTTCTTCGGCGGGGTCGAGCAGTACTTC.

This clonotype has only a few counts. V gene TRBV5-4 combines with J gene TRBJ2-7; 10 bases line up with TRBD2. From germline, CDR1 is SGHNT and CDR2 YYREEE (reference sequence). With 3 bases clipped from V and 4 bases from J, the junction kept 4 bases outside the gene matches. The CDR3 is 14 residues long. CDR3 nucleotide sequence: TGTGCCAGCAGCTCTAGCGGGAGTCGGTACGAGCAGTACTTC. Amino acids: CASSSSGSRYEQYF.

This clonotype was seen a handful of times. This chain uses TRBV7-2 with TRBJ2-3; a possible D gene is TRBD2 (6 bases). The CDR3 is 14 residues long. V was shortened by 5 bases and J by 6 bases, with 15 bases between the two germline ends. Germline V gene lookup returns CDR1 SGHTA and CDR2 FQGNSA. The CDR3 here is CASSQRTTWDTQYF. The CDR3 nucleotides read TGTGCCAGCAGCCAACGGACTACATGGGATACGCAGTATTTT.